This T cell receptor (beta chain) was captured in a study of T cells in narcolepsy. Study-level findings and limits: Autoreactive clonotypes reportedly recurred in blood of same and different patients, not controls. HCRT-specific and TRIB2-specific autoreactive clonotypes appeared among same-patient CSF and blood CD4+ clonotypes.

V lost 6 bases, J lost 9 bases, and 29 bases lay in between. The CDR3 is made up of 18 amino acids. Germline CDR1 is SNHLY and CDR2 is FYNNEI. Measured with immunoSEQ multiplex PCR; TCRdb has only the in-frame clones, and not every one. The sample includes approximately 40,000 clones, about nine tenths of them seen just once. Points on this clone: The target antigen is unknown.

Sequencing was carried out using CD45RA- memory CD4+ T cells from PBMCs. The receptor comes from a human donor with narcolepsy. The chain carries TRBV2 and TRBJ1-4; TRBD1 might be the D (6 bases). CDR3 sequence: CASRKTGARGDRGKKLFF. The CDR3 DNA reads TGTGCCAGCAGGAAAACCGGGGCCAGAGGGGATAGGGGGAAAAAACTGTTTTTT. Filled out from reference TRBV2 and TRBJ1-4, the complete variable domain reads EPEVTQTPSHQVTQMGQEVILRCVPISNHLYFYWYRQILGQKVEFLVSFYNNEISEKSEIFDDQFSVERPDGSNFTLKIRSTKLEDSAMYFCASRKTGARGDRGKKLFFGSGTQLSVL.